These T cell receptor beta chains were read from a single sample in a study of cytomegalovirus exposure and HLA in healthy donors. Here immunoSEQ multiplex PCR was the method, and the copy in TCRdb shows in-frame clones only, minus some. The table includes about 160,000 clones, roughly 82% detected once. The sequenced sample consisted of PBMCs. The receptors shown here come from a girl aged 10 to 17 in good health and CMV-seropositive. CDR3s include the opening cysteine and the closing phenylalanine or tryptophan. A D gene is named only where the DNA matches it firmly. Expanded clones are given a class, and other clones once, few, many or no size at all.

d_call	v_call	clone_size	j_call	cdr3_nt	cdr3_aa
NA	TRBV10-3	NA	TRBJ1-1	TGTGCCATCAGTGAAGTGGAGGGGAACACTGAAGCTTTCTTT	CAISEVEGNTEAFF
NA	TRBV5-6	NA	TRBJ2-7	TGTGCCAGCAGCTCGCTCGAAAGGAGCGGGCAGTACTTC	CASSSLERSGQYF
NA	TRBV19	NA	TRBJ1-1	TGTGCCAGTAGTACCTTTCAGTGGACTGAAGCTTTCTTT	CASSTFQWTEAFF
NA	TRBV2	NA	TRBJ2-5	TGTGCCAGCAGCCTACAGGGAAGGGAGACCCAGTACTTC	CASSLQGRETQYF
NA	TRBV7-2	few	TRBJ2-7	TGTGCCAGCAGCTTAGTCGCGGGGATGGTAGTTTCATACGAGCAGTACTTC	CASSLVAGMVVSYEQYF
TRBD2	TRBV7-7	NA	TRBJ2-1	TGTGCTAGCAGCTTAGCGGGAGACTTCGGTGAGCAGTTCTTC	CASSLAGDFGEQFF
TRBD2	TRBV5-1	NA	TRBJ2-1	TGCGCCAGCAGCAGAGGGACTAGCGGGAGGGCCGGTAATGAGCAGTTCTTC	CASSRGTSGRAGNEQFF
TRBD1	TRBV10-3	NA	TRBJ1-1	TGTGCCATCAGTTCGTTACAGGGGGCGAACACTGAAGCTTTCTTT	CAISSLQGANTEAFF
TRBD1	TRBV5-6	NA	TRBJ1-3	TGTGCCAGCAGCTTGGTTAGGGGGCTTGGTGGAAACACCATATATTTT	CASSLVRGLGGNTIYF
TRBD1	TRBV6-5	NA	TRBJ2-7	TGTGCCAGCATGCGGACAGGGGGTTGGGACGAGCAGTACTTC	CASMRTGGWDEQYF
NA	TRBV7-3	few	TRBJ1-2	TGTGCCAGCAGCTTGGGCAAGGTGGACTATGGCTACACCTTC	CASSLGKVDYGYTF
TRBD2	TRBV7-9	NA	TRBJ2-7	TGTGCCAGCAGCTCTAATACACCGGCTAGCGGGAGTCCCTACGAGCAGTACTTC	CASSSNTPASGSPYEQYF
TRBD1	TRBV19	NA	TRBJ1-3	TGTGCCAGTAGTGCGACGTACCGGGACAGCTCTGGAAACACCATATATTTT	CASSATYRDSSGNTIYF
NA	TRBV27	NA	TRBJ1-2	TGTGCCAGCACCCAATTCCGGGAGCCCCTTGGCTATGGCTACACCTTC	CASTQFREPLGYGYTF
NA	TRBV9	NA	TRBJ1-4	TGTGCCAGCAGCGCGGGGACGACGGGGGGGGCTTTAGATGAAAAACTGTTTTTT	CASSAGTTGGALDEKLFF
NA	TRBV30	NA	TRBJ2-6	TGTGCCTGGACGTCTCAGGCTACCAACGTCCTGACTTTC	CAWTSQATNVLTF
TRBD2	TRBV27	NA	TRBJ2-2	TGTGCCAGCAGTTTAGGAGGACTAGCGGGACTCGGGGAGCTGTTTTTT	CASSLGGLAGLGELFF
NA	TRBV9	NA	TRBJ1-3	TGTGCCAGCAGCCCAGACAGTTACTCTGGAAACACCATATATTTT	CASSPDSYSGNTIYF
TRBD2	TRBV19	once	TRBJ2-1	TGTGCCAGTAGTATTTGGACTAGCGGGAAGTTGGTCAATGAGCAGTTCTTC	CASSIWTSGKLVNEQFF
NA	TRBV4-3	NA	TRBJ2-5	TGCGCCAGCAGCCAAGAGGGGAGGGGGGGCCGGGAGACCCAGTACTTC	CASSQEGRGGRETQYF
TRBD1	TRBV5-8	NA	TRBJ2-1	TGTGCCAGCAGCTTGGGACAGGGCTACAATGAGCAGTTCTTC	CASSLGQGYNEQFF
TRBD2	TRBV29-1	few	TRBJ2-7	TGCAGCGTTGAAGGGGAGGGGAGCTACGAGCAGTACTTC	CSVEGEGSYEQYF
NA	TRBV27	NA	TRBJ1-1	TGTGCCAGCAGCTCATGGGGGGGGCGGTCGAACACTGAAGCTTTCTTT	CASSSWGGRSNTEAFF
TRBD2	TRBV2	NA	TRBJ2-3	TGTGCCAGCAAATTACTAGCGGGAGGACCGACTAGCACAGATACGCAGTATTTT	CASKLLAGGPTSTDTQYF
NA	TRBV7-2	NA	TRBJ1-4	TGTGCCAGCAGCTACAGGGCTGATGCAACTAATGAAAAACTGTTTTTT	CASSYRADATNEKLFF
NA	TRBV7-2	NA	TRBJ2-3	TGCGCCAGCTCAGATTTCGTGGGGGCGGCAGATACGCAGTATTTT	CASSDFVGAADTQYF
NA	TRBV21-1	NA	TRBJ1-2	TGTGCCAGCAGCAAAGCTGAAGGGGGTGGCTATGGCTACACCTTC	CASSKAEGGGYGYTF
NA	TRBV28	NA	TRBJ1-4	TGTGCCAGCAAAACCGGAGGTGAAAAACTGTTTTTT	CASKTGGEKLFF
TRBD1	TRBV19	NA	TRBJ2-7	TGTGCCAGTAGTACTCAGGGGGACGAGCAGTACTTC	CASSTQGDEQYF
TRBD2	TRBV7-3	NA	TRBJ2-5	TGTGCCAGCAGCTTAAACGGGGGGGGCCAAGAGACCCAGTACTTC	CASSLNGGGQETQYF
NA	TRBV2	NA	TRBJ2-7	TGTGCCAGCAGTGAGGGTAGGGGGACGGGCGAGCAGTACTTC	CASSEGRGTGEQYF
NA	TRBV19	NA	TRBJ1-5	TGTGCCAGTACCCCCGGCAGGGGAAGCAATCAGCCCCAGCATTTT	CASTPGRGSNQPQHF
TRBD1	TRBV6-6	NA	TRBJ1-1	TGTGCCAGCAGTTACCTGCAGGGGGCGAGCACTGAAGCTTTCTTT	CASSYLQGASTEAFF
NA	TRBV5-1	few	TRBJ1-2	TGCGCCAGCAGCTTGGGTGGGGCATTTAACTATGGCTACACCTTC	CASSLGGAFNYGYTF
NA	TRBV18	once	TRBJ2-1	TGTGCCAGCTCACCAGGGGGCGGCTATGAGCAGTTCTTC	CASSPGGGYEQFF
NA	TRBV6-1	once	TRBJ2-3	TGTGCCAGTTCGCGGACTGGGAGCACAGATACGCAGTATTTT	CASSRTGSTDTQYF
NA	TRBV6-5	NA	TRBJ1-5	TGTGCCAGCAGTAGTACACAGTATAGCAATCAGCCCCAGCATTTT	CASSSTQYSNQPQHF
NA	TRBV19	NA	TRBJ1-2	TGTGCCAGTAGTATAGCAGGGGAGTATGGCTACACCTTC	CASSIAGEYGYTF
NA	TRBV19	NA	TRBJ2-7	TGTGCCAGTAGTTCGATGAAAGTCGGCGAGCAGTACTTC	CASSSMKVGEQYF
TRBD2	TRBV28	NA	TRBJ2-7	TGTGCCAGCAGTTTCCTAGCGGGGACTTTGGAGCAGTACTTC	CASSFLAGTLEQYF
NA	TRBV15	NA	TRBJ1-3	TGTGCCACCAGCCGCCGACTGCAGAGCTCTGGAAACACCATATATTTT	CATSRRLQSSGNTIYF
TRBD1	TRBV28	NA	TRBJ1-2	TGTGCCAGCAGCACAGGGGAATATGGCTACACCTTC	CASSTGEYGYTF
NA	TRBV28	NA	TRBJ2-7	TGTGCCAGCAGACGGACATTCTCCTACGAGCAGTACTTC	CASRRTFSYEQYF